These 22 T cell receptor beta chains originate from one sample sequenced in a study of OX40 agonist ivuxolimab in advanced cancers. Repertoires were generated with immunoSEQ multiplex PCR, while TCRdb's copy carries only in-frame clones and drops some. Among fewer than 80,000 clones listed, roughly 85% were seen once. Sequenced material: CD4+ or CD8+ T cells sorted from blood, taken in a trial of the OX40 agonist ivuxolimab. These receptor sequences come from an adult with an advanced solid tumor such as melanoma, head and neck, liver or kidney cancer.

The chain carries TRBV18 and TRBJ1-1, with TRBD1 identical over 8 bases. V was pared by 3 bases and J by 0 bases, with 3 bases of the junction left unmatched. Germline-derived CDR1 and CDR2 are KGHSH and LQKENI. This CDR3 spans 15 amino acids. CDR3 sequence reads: CASSPTGQVNTEAFF. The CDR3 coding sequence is TGTGCCAGCTCACCTACGGGACAGGTGAACACTGAAGCTTTCTTT. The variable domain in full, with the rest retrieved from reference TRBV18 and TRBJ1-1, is NAGVMQNPRHLVRRRGQEARLRCSPMKGHSHVYWYRQLPEEGLKFMVYLQKENIIDESGMPKERFSAEFPKEGPSILRIQQVVRGDSAAYFCASSPTGQVNTEAFFGQGTRLTVV.

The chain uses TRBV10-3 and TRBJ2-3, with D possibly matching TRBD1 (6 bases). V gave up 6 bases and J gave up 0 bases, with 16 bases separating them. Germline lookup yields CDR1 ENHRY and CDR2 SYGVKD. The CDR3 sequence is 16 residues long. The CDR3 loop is CAISPSTGLSTDTQYF. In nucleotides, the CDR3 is TGTGCCATCAGCCCCTCCACAGGGCTCAGCACAGATACGCAGTATTTT.

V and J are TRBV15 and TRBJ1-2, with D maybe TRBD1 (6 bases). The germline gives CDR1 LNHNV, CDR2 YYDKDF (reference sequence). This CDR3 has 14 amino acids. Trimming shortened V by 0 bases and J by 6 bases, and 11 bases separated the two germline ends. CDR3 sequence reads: CATSRDRQADGYTF. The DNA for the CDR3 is TGTGCCACCAGCAGAGATAGACAGGCCGATGGCTACACCTTC.

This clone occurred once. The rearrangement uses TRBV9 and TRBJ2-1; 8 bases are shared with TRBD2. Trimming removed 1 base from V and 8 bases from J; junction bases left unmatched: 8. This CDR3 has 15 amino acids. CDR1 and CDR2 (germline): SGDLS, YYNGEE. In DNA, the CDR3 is TGTGCCAGCAGCGTACGGGTAGCGGGAACGGATGAGCAGTTCTTC. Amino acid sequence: CASSVRVAGTDEQFF.

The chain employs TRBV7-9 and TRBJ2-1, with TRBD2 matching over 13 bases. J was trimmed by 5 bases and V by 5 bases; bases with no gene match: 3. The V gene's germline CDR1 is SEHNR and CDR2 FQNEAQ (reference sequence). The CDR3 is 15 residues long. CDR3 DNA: TGTGCCAGCAGCCCGGGACTAGCGGGAAACAATGAGCAGTTCTTC. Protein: CASSPGLAGNNEQFF.

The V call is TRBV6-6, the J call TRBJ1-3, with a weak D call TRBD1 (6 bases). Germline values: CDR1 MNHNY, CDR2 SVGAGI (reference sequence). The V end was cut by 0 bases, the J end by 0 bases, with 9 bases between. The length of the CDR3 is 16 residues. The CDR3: CASSYSRQDSGNTIYF. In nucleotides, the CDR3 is TGTGCCAGCAGTTACTCCAGACAGGACTCTGGAAACACCATATATTTT.

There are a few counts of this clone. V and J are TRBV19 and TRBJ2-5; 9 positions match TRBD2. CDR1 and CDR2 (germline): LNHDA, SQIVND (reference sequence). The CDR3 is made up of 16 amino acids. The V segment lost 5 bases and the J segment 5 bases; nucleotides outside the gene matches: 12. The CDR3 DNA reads TGTGCCAGTAGTCCGCGACTAGCGGTCGGCGGTGAGACCCAGTACTTC. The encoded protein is CASSPRLAVGGETQYF.

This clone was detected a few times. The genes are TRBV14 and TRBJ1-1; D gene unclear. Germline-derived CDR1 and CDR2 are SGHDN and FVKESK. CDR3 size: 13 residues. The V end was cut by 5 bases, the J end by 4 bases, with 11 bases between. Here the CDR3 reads CASSSSPRTEAFF. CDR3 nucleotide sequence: TGTGCCAGCAGCTCGAGCCCGCGCACTGAAGCTTTCTTT.

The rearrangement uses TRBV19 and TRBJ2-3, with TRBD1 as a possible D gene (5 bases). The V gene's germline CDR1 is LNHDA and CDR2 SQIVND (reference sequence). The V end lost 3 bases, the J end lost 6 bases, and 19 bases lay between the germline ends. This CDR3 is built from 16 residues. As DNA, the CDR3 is TGTGCCAGTAGTATCAGGTTCAGGGCCGGTAGGGATACGCAGTATTTT. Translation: CASSIRFRAGRDTQYF.

This chain's CDR3 is CASSPDRQSYEQYF. The CDR3 DNA is TGTGCCAGCTCACCCGACAGGCAATCCTACGAGCAGTACTTC. J is TRBJ2-7 and V is TRBV18, with D maybe TRBD1 (6 bases). Looked up from germline, CDR1 is KGHSH and CDR2 is LQKENI. This CDR3 is 14 amino acids long. Trimming left V 3 bases short and J 1 base short, with 10 bases between.

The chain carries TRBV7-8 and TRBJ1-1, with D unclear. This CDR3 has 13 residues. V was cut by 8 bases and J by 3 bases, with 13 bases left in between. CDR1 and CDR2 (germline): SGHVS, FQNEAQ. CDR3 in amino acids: CASCWSIDTEAFF. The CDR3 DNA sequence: TGTGCCAGCTGTTGGAGCATAGACACTGAAGCTTTCTTT.

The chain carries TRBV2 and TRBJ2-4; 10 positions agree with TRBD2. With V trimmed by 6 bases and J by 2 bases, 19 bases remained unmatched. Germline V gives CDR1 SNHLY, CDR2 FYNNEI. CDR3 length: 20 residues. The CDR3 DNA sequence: TGTGCCAGCAGCCCCGGGCAGGGGCTAGCGGGAGATGGGACCAAAAACATTCAGTACTTC. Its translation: CASSPGQGLAGDGTKNIQYF.

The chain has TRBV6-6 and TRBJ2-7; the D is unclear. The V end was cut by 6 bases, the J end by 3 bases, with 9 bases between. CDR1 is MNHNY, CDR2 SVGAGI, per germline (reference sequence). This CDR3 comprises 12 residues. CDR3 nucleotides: TGTGCCAGCAGACCCGACGACTACGAGCAGTACTTC. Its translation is CASRPDDYEQYF.

This CDR3 is CASSLDPGSNYGYTF. As DNA, the CDR3 is TGCGCCAGCAGCTTGGATCCGGGATCCAACTATGGCTACACCTTC. The chain joins TRBV5-1 to TRBJ1-2; D gene ambiguous. Trimming stripped 0 bases from V and 2 bases from J, with 11 bases between. Looked up from germline, CDR1 is SGHRS and CDR2 is YFSETQ. The CDR3 consists of 15 residues.

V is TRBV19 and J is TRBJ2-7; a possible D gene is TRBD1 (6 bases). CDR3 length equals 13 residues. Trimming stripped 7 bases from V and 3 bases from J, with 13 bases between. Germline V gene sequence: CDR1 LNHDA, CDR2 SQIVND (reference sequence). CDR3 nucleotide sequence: TGTGCCAGTACCCCATCGGACAGCTACGAGCAGTACTTC. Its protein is CASTPSDSYEQYF.

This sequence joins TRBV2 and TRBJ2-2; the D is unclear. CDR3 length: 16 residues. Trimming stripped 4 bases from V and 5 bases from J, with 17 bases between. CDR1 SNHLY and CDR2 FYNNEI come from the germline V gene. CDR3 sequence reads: CASSGSETLLTGELFF. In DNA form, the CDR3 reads TGTGCCAGCAGTGGGTCGGAAACACTTTTGACCGGGGAGCTGTTTTTT.

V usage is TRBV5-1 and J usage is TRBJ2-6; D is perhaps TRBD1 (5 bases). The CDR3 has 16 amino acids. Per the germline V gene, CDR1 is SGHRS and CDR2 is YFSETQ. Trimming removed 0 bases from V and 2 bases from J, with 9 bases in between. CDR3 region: CASSLAQGTGANVLTF. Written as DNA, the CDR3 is TGCGCCAGCAGCTTGGCGCAGGGCACTGGGGCCAACGTCCTGACTTTC.

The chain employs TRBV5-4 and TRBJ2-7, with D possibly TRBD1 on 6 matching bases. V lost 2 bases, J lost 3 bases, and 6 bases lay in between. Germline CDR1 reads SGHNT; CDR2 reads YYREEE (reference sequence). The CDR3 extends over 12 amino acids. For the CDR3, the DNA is TGTGCCAGCAGCTTCAGGGGCTACGAGCAGTACTTC. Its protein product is CASSFRGYEQYF.

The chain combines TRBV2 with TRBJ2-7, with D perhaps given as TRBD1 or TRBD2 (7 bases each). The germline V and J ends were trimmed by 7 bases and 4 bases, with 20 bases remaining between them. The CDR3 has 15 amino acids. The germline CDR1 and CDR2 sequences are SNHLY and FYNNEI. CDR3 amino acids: CASTRSDRRGYEQYF. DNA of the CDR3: TGTGCCAGCACCCGATCGGACAGGCGGGGGTACGAGCAGTACTTC.

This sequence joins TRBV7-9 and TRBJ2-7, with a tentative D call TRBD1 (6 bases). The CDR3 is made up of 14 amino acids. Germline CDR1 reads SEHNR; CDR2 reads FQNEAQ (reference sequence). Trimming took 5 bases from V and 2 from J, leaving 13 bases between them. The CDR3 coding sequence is TGTGCCAGCAGCACAGGGCGGCTCACCTACGAGCAGTACTTC. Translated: CASSTGRLTYEQYF.

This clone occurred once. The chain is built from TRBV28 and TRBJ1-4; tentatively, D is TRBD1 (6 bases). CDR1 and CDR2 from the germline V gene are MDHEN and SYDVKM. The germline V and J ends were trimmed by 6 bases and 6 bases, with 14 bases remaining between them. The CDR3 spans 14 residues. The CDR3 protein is CASRLQGIDEKLFF. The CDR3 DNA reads TGTGCCAGCAGACTCCAGGGGATTGATGAAAAACTGTTTTTT.

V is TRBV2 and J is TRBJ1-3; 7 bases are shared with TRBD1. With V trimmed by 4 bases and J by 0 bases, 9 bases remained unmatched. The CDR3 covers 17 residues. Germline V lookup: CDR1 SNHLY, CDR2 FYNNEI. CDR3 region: CASSAGTALSSGNTIYF. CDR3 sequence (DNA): TGTGCCAGCAGTGCCGGGACAGCCTTAAGCTCTGGAAACACCATATATTTT.